The 27 T cell receptor beta chains below were found in one sample sequenced in a study. TCRdb analysed the RT-PCR reads with MiXCR anew, one entry per CDR3 protein. In the table there are 550,000 to 750,000 distinct CDR3 sequences, 11% to 15% of which are singletons. Sequenced material: memory CD4+ T cells from blood. The receptors here all came from a female donor in good health, serving as a healthy control.

V gene TRBV6-6 combines with J gene TRBJ2-1; a weak D match, TRBD1 (5 bases). Germline CDR1 MNHNY, CDR2 SVGAGI (reference sequence). CDR3 length: 15 amino acids. The ends were cut back, 2 bases at V and 6 bases at J, with 14 bases in the middle. This CDR3 reads CASSYPIDSINEQFF. CDR3 in DNA: TGTGCCAGCAGTTACCCGATCGACAGTATCAATGAGCAGTTCTTC.

This clonotype was observed a handful of times. The chain joins TRBV7-2 to TRBJ2-5; D gene ambiguous. Germline V gene lookup returns CDR1 SGHTA and CDR2 FQGNSA. The CDR3 totals 15 residues. Trimming took off 2 bases at V and 0 bases at J, with 10 bases between the two ends. CDR3 amino acids: CASSLSRQNQETQYF. The CDR3 bases are TGTGCCAGCAGCTTAAGCCGGCAGAACCAAGAGACCCAGTACTTC.

The genes are TRBV5-1 and TRBJ1-2; 8 nucleotides match TRBD1. The CDR3 covers 16 residues. Unmatched junction bases numbered 8, after V lost 3 bases and J lost 1 base. Germline CDR1 SGHRS, CDR2 YFSETQ. CDR3 in amino acids: CASSSSGGQYNYGYTF. CDR3 sequence (DNA): TGCGCCAGCAGCTCTTCAGGGGGCCAGTATAACTATGGCTACACCTTC. The full variable domain, completed using reference TRBV5-1 and TRBJ1-2, is KAGVTQTPRYLIKTRGQQVTLSCSPISGHRSVSWYQQTPGQGLQFLFEYFSETQRNKGNFPGRFSGRQFSNSRSEMNVSTLELGDSALYLCASSSSGGQYNYGYTFGSGTRLTVV.

This clonotype has a handful of counts. The chain recombines TRBV6-2 or TRBV6-3 with TRBJ2-7; D tentatively fits TRBD1 or TRBD2 (5 bases each). Trimming took 5 bases from V and 2 from J, leaving 16 bases between them. CDR1 and CDR2 from the germline V gene are MNHEY and SVGEGT. The CDR3 has 15 amino acids. CDR3 in amino acids: CASSRGDPRAYEQYF. DNA for the CDR3: TGTGCCAGCAGTAGAGGGGACCCGAGGGCCTACGAGCAGTACTTC.

This clonotype was counted a few times. V and J are TRBV6-4 and TRBJ1-1; D is possibly TRBD1 (6 bases). The V gene's germline CDR1 is MRHNA and CDR2 SNTAGT. Trimming took off 6 bases at V and 5 bases at J, with 13 bases between the two ends. This CDR3 has 13 amino acids. This CDR3 is CASRARGATEAFF. The CDR3 bases are TGTGCCAGCAGAGCTCGGGGGGCAACTGAAGCTTTCTTT.

The rearrangement joins TRBV2 to TRBJ2-2, with 10 bases identical to TRBD1. Unmatched junction bases numbered 5, after V lost 7 bases and J lost 6 bases. Germline CDR1 and CDR2: SNHLY and FYNNEI. The CDR3 covers 14 residues. CDR3 in DNA: TGTGCCAGCAACCCGGACAGGGGGGCCGGGGAGCTGTTTTTT. Translation: CASNPDRGAGELFF. The whole variable domain, remainder taken from reference TRBV2 and TRBJ2-2, is EPEVTQTPSHQVTQMGQEVILRCVPISNHLYFYWYRQILGQKVEFLVSFYNNEISEKSEIFDDQFSVERPDGSNFTLKIRSTKLEDSAMYFCASNPDRGAGELFFGEGSRLTVL.

A note on this clonotype: This may stem from a read error, because a much larger clone lies one nucleotide away. The rearrangement links TRBV7-9 to TRBJ1-5; 10 positions agree with TRBD1. CDR3 length: 16 residues. Germline CDR1 is SEHNR and CDR2 is FQNEAQ (reference sequence). The CDR3 is CASSLGGTGEGQPHHF. The CDR3 region has the DNA TGTGCCAGCAGCTTAGGTGGGACAGGGGAAGGTCAGCCCCATCATTTT.

This clonotype came up a few times. The CDR3 coding sequence is TGTGCCAGCCTCCGTATTGGACAGGGCGGCGAGCAGTACTTC. Amino acid sequence: CASLRIGQGGEQYF. The chain recombines TRBV6-5 with TRBJ2-7, with TRBD1 matching over 8 bases. This CDR3 is 14 amino acids long. V gave up 8 bases and J gave up 6 bases; unmatched junction bases: 12. From germline, CDR1 is MNHEY and CDR2 SVGAGI.

The genes are TRBV7-8 and TRBJ2-2; no definite D call. Germline assignment: CDR1 SGHVS and CDR2 FQNEAQ. V lost 5 bases to trimming and J lost 4 bases, with 14 bases between them. The CDR3 runs 15 residues. The DNA for the CDR3 is TGTGCCAGCAGCCCCCGTGGCGGTTTCACCGGGGAGCTGTTTTTT. As protein: CASSPRGGFTGELFF.

The sample holds a few counts of this clonotype. This rearrangement joins TRBV5-1 to TRBJ1-6, with D possibly matching TRBD1 (6 bases). The V gene lost 9 bases and the J gene lost 4 bases, with 11 bases spanning the gap. CDR1 is SGHRS and CDR2 is YFSETQ in the germline V gene. The CDR3 loop spans 13 amino acids. In nucleotides, the CDR3 is TGCGCCACCCGACAGGCGTATAATTCACCCCTCCACTTT. The encoded protein is CATRQAYNSPLHF.

CDR3 DNA sequence: TGTGCCATCAGAGTGACTAGCGGGGTTTCCTACGAGCAGTACTTC. Encoded protein: CAIRVTSGVSYEQYF. This chain connects TRBV10-3 to TRBJ2-7; 11 bases are shared with TRBD2. The ends lost 6 bases at V and 1 base at J; junction bases unmatched: 5. Looked up from germline, CDR1 is ENHRY and CDR2 is SYGVKD. This CDR3 is 15 amino acids long.

The CDR3 reads CASSPRLAGKYNEQFF. CDR3 in DNA: TGTGCCAGCAGCCCCCGACTAGCGGGAAAGTACAATGAGCAGTTCTTC. The V and J genes are TRBV7-3 and TRBJ2-1, with 11 bases that match TRBD2. Germline values: CDR1 SGHTA, CDR2 FQGTGA. This CDR3 spans 16 amino acids. V trimming: 5 bases; J trimming: 4 bases; junction bases outside the gene matches: 7.

This clonotype was counted only a few times. The chain links TRBV20-1 to TRBJ2-1, with D unclear. Germline CDR1 DFQATT, CDR2 SNEGSKA (reference sequence). The CDR3 has 13 residues. The ends were cut back, 0 bases at V and 8 bases at J, with 11 bases in the middle. Here the CDR3 DNA reads TGCAGTGCTAGAGATGGCAGTAGGTATGAGCAGTTCTTC. Residues: CSARDGSRYEQFF.

A few counts support this clonotype. CDR3 loop: CASSLQQPSTDTQYF. CDR3 in DNA: TGCGCCAGCAGCTTGCAGCAGCCTAGCACAGATACGCAGTATTTT. This rearrangement joins TRBV5-1 to TRBJ2-3; D gene unclear. The CDR3 consists of 15 residues. Germline V CDR1 and CDR2: SGHRS, YFSETQ. V was cut by 1 base and J by 0 bases, with 9 bases left in between.

The chain joins TRBV10-3 to TRBJ1-6; D gene ambiguous. The germline V gene has CDR1 ENHRY and CDR2 SYGVKD. This CDR3 contains 13 residues. V was shortened by 11 bases and J by 7 bases, with 15 bases between the two germline ends. As DNA, the CDR3 is TGTGCCTGCCAGGCCCTTGGGAATTCACCCCTCCACTTT. Protein sequence: CACQALGNSPLHF.

Ten or more counts support this clonotype. This chain uses TRBV20-1 with TRBJ2-1; D possibly corresponds to TRBD2 (5 bases). The CDR3 is made up of 15 amino acids. Germline V gene sequence: CDR1 DFQATT, CDR2 SNEGSKA (reference sequence). V dropped 0 bases and J dropped 3 bases, with 12 bases sitting between them. CDR3: CSARDPRAYYNEQFF. The CDR3 DNA reads as TGCAGTGCTAGAGATCCGAGGGCCTACTACAATGAGCAGTTCTTC.

This clonotype was detected a few times. As DNA, the CDR3 is TGTGCCAGCAGCCGACGACAAGAGCAGTACTTC. It is translated as CASSRRQEQYF. The J gene is TRBJ2-7, the V gene TRBV6-2 or TRBV6-3, with no clear D. The CDR3 sequence is 11 residues long. V was shortened by 6 bases and J by 7 bases, with 10 bases between the two germline ends. Looked up from germline, CDR1 is MNHEY and CDR2 is SVGEGT.

The chain is built from TRBV7-2 and TRBJ2-3, with no clear D. The V end lost 5 bases, the J end lost 7 bases, and 16 bases lay between the germline ends. This CDR3 spans 14 amino acids. The germline CDR1 and CDR2 sequences are SGHTA and FQGNSA. CDR3 sequence: CASSLGGFSNTQYF. The CDR3 nucleotides are TGTGCCAGCAGCCTCGGCGGCTTTAGCAATACGCAGTATTTT.

This clonotype turned up a few times. The chain is built from TRBV10-3 and TRBJ1-2, with 7 bases that match TRBD1. This CDR3 comprises 13 residues. V shed 6 bases and J 6 bases; nucleotides not matched to a gene: 7. Germline-derived CDR1 and CDR2 are ENHRY and SYGVKD. The CDR3 is CAIRQGVDDGYTF. In nucleotides, the CDR3 is TGTGCCATCAGGCAGGGGGTCGATGATGGCTACACCTTC.

J is TRBJ2-5 and V is TRBV15, with D tentatively TRBD1 or TRBD2 (5 bases each). The ends were cut back, 0 bases at V and 4 bases at J, with 15 bases in the middle. The CDR3 contains 16 residues. Germline CDR1 is LNHNV and CDR2 is YYDKDF (reference sequence). This chain's CDR3 is CATSRDLGQSGETQYF. The CDR3 DNA follows: TGTGCCACCAGCAGAGATTTGGGGCAGAGCGGAGAGACCCAGTACTTC.

The chain has TRBV20-1 and TRBJ2-3, with 10 bases aligning to TRBD2. The CDR3 length is 15 residues. CDR1 is DFQATT and CDR2 is SNEGSKA in the germline V gene (reference sequence). V lost 5 bases to trimming and J lost 0 bases; unmatched junction nucleotides: 5. As DNA, the CDR3 is TGCAGTGCTTATCTAGCGGGGGCTAGCACAGATACGCAGTATTTT. Amino acid sequence: CSAYLAGASTDTQYF.

In its sample, this clonotype was seen a few times. The V and J genes are TRBV12-3 or TRBV12-4 and TRBJ1-3, with unresolved D. Trimming removed 5 bases at V and 0 bases at J, with 14 bases between. The length of the CDR3 is 16 residues. CDR3 coding DNA: TGTGCCAGCAGTCTCCGGTTGGGCCACTCTGGAAACACCATATATTTT. It encodes CASSLRLGHSGNTIYF.

A few counts support this clonotype. The rearrangement links TRBV27 to TRBJ2-3, with D uncertain. Germline V CDR1 and CDR2: MNHEY, SMNVEV (reference sequence). There are 14 residues in the CDR3. The ends were cut back, 11 bases at V and 0 bases at J, with 15 bases in the middle. This CDR3 reads CASARMESTDTQYF. The CDR3 DNA sequence: TGTGCCTCCGCGAGGATGGAAAGCACAGATACGCAGTATTTT.

This clonotype is a singleton in its sample. The chain recombines TRBV2 with TRBJ1-5; tentatively, D is TRBD1 (6 bases). Germline lookup yields CDR1 SNHLY and CDR2 FYNNEI. The CDR3 runs to 13 residues. Trimming removed 7 bases at V and 7 bases at J, with 14 bases between. This chain's CDR3 is CASKEEGEQPQHF. CDR3 nucleotide sequence: TGTGCCAGCAAGGAGGAGGGGGAGCAGCCCCAGCATTTT.

This chain links TRBV20-1 with TRBJ1-5, with 9 bases aligning to TRBD1. CDR3 length equals 15 residues. V trimming: 1 base; J trimming: 4 bases; junction bases outside the gene matches: 5. The germline CDR1 and CDR2 sequences are DFQATT and SNEGSKA (reference sequence). The CDR3 region is CSARGDRALNQPQHF. The CDR3 region has the DNA TGCAGTGCTAGAGGGGACAGGGCCCTAAATCAGCCCCAGCATTTT.

This clonotype was seen ten or more times. This chain uses TRBV29-1 with TRBJ1-2; 9 bases fit TRBD1. CDR1 is SQVTM, CDR2 ANQGSEA, per germline. This CDR3 is 14 amino acids long. With V trimmed by 1 base and J by 6 bases, 6 bases remained unmatched. The CDR3 here is CSVEGDRERNGYTF. The DNA for the CDR3 is TGCAGCGTTGAAGGGGACAGGGAGAGGAATGGCTACACCTTC.

This clonotype was found many times. The chain carries TRBV7-2 and TRBJ2-1, with 8 bases fitting TRBD1. This CDR3 contains 15 residues. Unmatched junction bases numbered 5, after V lost 3 bases and J lost 4 bases. Germline V gene lookup returns CDR1 SGHTA and CDR2 FQGNSA. The CDR3 region is CASSLDGTGYNEQFF. The DNA of the CDR3 is TGTGCCAGCAGCTTGGACGGGACAGGTTACAATGAGCAGTTCTTC.